The 21 T cell receptor beta chains given below trace back to one sample, sequenced in a study of early T cells in non-severe SARS-CoV-2 infection. MiXCR, applied by TCRdb to the 5' RACE reads, yields one record per CDR3 protein. The sample records about 83,000 distinct CDR3 sequences, around 15% being singletons. What was sequenced was whole blood. The receptor source for this set is an adult who was a healthcare worker with PCR-confirmed SARS-CoV-2 infection or an uninfected control (not recorded which).

This chain joins TRBV20-1 and TRBJ2-7; TRBD1 matches at 9 bases. The CDR3 runs 15 residues. Germline CDR1 is DFQATT and CDR2 is SNEGSKA (reference sequence). V lost 6 bases and J lost 3; bases outside the gene matches: 12. CDR3 nucleotide sequence: TGCAGTGCCGAAATACCGGGACAGGGATACTACGAGCAGTACTTC. It specifies CSAEIPGQGYYEQYF.

This clonotype has at least ten counts. V usage is TRBV10-3 and J usage is TRBJ2-3; TRBD2 matches at 11 bases. This CDR3 region has 19 residues. J gave up 4 bases and V 6 bases, and 18 bases lay outside the gene matches. Germline V CDR1 and CDR2: ENHRY, SYGVKD. For the CDR3, the DNA is TGTGCCATCAGCGAAAGGGAACTGCCGACTAGCGGGGTCGCAGATACGCAGTATTTT. Protein product: CAISERELPTSGVADTQYF.

The genes are TRBV18 and TRBJ2-1; TRBD2 matches 7 bases. Germline lookup yields CDR1 KGHSH and CDR2 LQKENI. This CDR3 is 16 amino acids long. After removal of 5 bases from V and 0 bases from J, the junction contained 7 bases not matched to a gene. The CDR3 DNA reads as TGTGCCAGCTCAACCATTGGGGGGGGCTCCTACAATGAGCAGTTCTTC. Its translation: CASSTIGGGSYNEQFF.

This clonotype was picked up many times. The gene calls are TRBV6-4 and TRBJ2-3; weak D call: TRBD2 (6 bases). Trimming stripped 5 bases from V and 2 bases from J, with 8 bases between. This CDR3 is 13 amino acids long. Germline V gene data show CDR1 as MRHNA and CDR2 as SNTAGT. The CDR3 DNA is TGTGCCAGCAGTATAGCGGACACAGATACGCAGTATTTT. It is translated as CASSIADTDTQYF.

This clonotype was seen a handful of times. The V call is TRBV20-1, the J call TRBJ1-4; no clear D gene. The CDR3 extends over 13 amino acids. Germline V gene lookup returns CDR1 DFQATT and CDR2 SNEGSKA (reference sequence). The CDR3 spells CSPSGPTNEKLFF. The CDR3 nucleotides read TGCAGCCCAAGCGGTCCAACTAATGAAAAACTGTTTTTT.

There are many counts of this clonotype. The chain couples TRBV27 to TRBJ1-2; 10 bases fit TRBD1. Germline CDR1 MNHEY, CDR2 SMNVEV (reference sequence). The CDR3 runs 14 residues. V shed 7 bases and J 5 bases; nucleotides not matched to a gene: 7. In nucleotides, the CDR3 is TGTGCCAGCACGCCGGGACAGGGGACTTATGGCTACACCTTC. Encoded protein: CASTPGQGTYGYTF.

Concerning this clonotype itself: Being one base from a much bigger clone, this may be a read error. V is TRBV3-1 and J is TRBJ1-1; D gene unclear. V lost 4 bases, J lost 1 base, and 7 bases lay in between. Per the germline V gene, CDR1 is LGHDT and CDR2 is YNNKEL (reference sequence). CDR3 length: 13 amino acids. The CDR3 coding sequence is TGTGCCAGCAGCCCCAAGTCGAACACTGAAGCTTTCTTT. Its protein product is CASSPKSNTEAFF.

This clonotype was recorded at least ten times. This chain connects TRBV2 to TRBJ2-4, with D unclear. The V end lost 3 bases, the J end lost 7 bases, and 13 bases lay between the germline ends. Germline V gene data show CDR1 as SNHLY and CDR2 as FYNNEI. The CDR3 consists of 14 residues. The CDR3, as DNA: TGTGCCAGCAGTGACTTGGTTGTACGGAACATTCAGTACTTC. This translates into CASSDLVVRNIQYF.

As for this clonotype: A clone one base away is much larger, so this may be a read error. Lacking the conserved final phenylalanine or tryptophan, this CDR3 likely reflects a read error. The J gene is TRBJ2-5, the V gene TRBV20-1; possible D gene TRBD1, 7 bases. Germline V lookup: CDR1 DFQATT, CDR2 SNEGSKA (reference sequence). V was shortened by 2 bases and J by 4 bases, with 11 bases between the two germline ends. This CDR3 spans 13 amino acids. The CDR3 is CSARPQGGETQYS. CDR3 DNA: TGCAGTGCTAGACCCCAGGGGGGAGAGACCCAGTACTCC.

This clonotype was detected many times. The chain joins TRBV6-6 to TRBJ2-7, with 7 nucleotides matching TRBD1. Germline V gene data show CDR1 as MNHNY and CDR2 as SVGAGI (reference sequence). The CDR3 totals 14 residues. The trim removed 6 bases at V and 3 bases at J, leaving 8 bases unmatched. Here the CDR3 reads CASSRGQARYEQYF. The CDR3 DNA reads TGTGCCAGCAGCAGAGGACAGGCCCGCTACGAGCAGTACTTC.

This clonotype has at least ten counts. The chain employs TRBV24-1 and TRBJ2-1, with a possible D match to TRBD1 (5 bases). Trimming removed 4 bases from V and 1 base from J, with 10 bases in between. The germline V gene encodes CDR1 KGHDR and CDR2 SFDVKD. This CDR3 comprises 15 residues. CDR3 nucleotide sequence: TGTGCCACCAGTGAAGGGGATGGGTCCTACAATGAGCAGTTCTTC. It codes for CATSEGDGSYNEQFF.

This clonotype was counted only a few times. This sequence joins TRBV29-1 and TRBJ1-1, with D possibly TRBD1 on 6 matching bases. The CDR3 has 12 residues. CDR1 is SQVTM, CDR2 ANQGSEA, per germline. V was clipped by 4 bases and J by 5 bases, with 11 bases between them. The DNA of the CDR3 is TGCAGCGTTGGAGGAGGGGGGACTGAAGCTTTCTTT. This encodes CSVGGGGTEAFF. Full variable domain (missing parts from reference TRBV29-1 and TRBJ1-1): SAVISQKPSRDICQRGTSLTIQCQVDSQVTMMFWYRQQPGQSLTLIATANQGSEATYESGFVIDKFPISRPNLTFSTLTVSNMSPEDSSIYLCSVGGGGTEAFFGQGTRLTVV.

This clonotype was counted at least ten times. This chain connects TRBV5-1 to TRBJ1-2, with D possibly matching TRBD1 (5 bases). The V gene's germline CDR1 is SGHRS and CDR2 YFSETQ. This CDR3 has 13 residues. V was pared by 4 bases and J by 6 bases, with 13 bases between. CDR3 protein: CASSPGDRDGYTF. CDR3 nucleotides: TGCGCCAGCAGCCCGGGGGACCGCGATGGCTACACCTTC.

In its sample, this clonotype was seen many times. The CDR3 DNA follows: TGCAGTGCTTTCGACACAAATCAAGAGACCCAGTACTTC. It is translated as CSAFDTNQETQYF. This chain connects TRBV20-1 to TRBJ2-5, with D unclear. The V gene lost 5 bases and the J gene lost 2 bases, with 12 bases spanning the gap. This CDR3 region has 13 residues. CDR1 DFQATT and CDR2 SNEGSKA come from the germline V gene (reference sequence).

The genes are TRBV6-4 and TRBJ2-1, with 7 nucleotides matching TRBD2. Germline assignment: CDR1 MRHNA and CDR2 SNTAGT. J lost 3 bases, V lost 8 bases, and 25 bases had no gene match. This CDR3 has 20 amino acids. The CDR3 is CASPGRMRTSRYPLYNEQFF. Here the CDR3 DNA reads TGTGCCAGCCCTGGGAGGATGAGGACTAGTAGGTACCCACTCTACAATGAGCAGTTCTTC.

There are a few counts of this clonotype. The chain employs TRBV5-4 and TRBJ1-1, with 8 bases matching TRBD1. Trimming at V came to 3 bases and at J to 2 bases, leaving 6 bases not matched to a gene. The CDR3 covers 15 residues. CDR1 SGHNT and CDR2 YYREEE come from the germline V gene (reference sequence). As DNA, the CDR3 is TGTGCCAGCAGCTCACCGACAGGGGTAAACACTGAAGCTTTCTTT. As protein: CASSSPTGVNTEAFF.

About this clonotype: This may stem from a read error, because a much larger clone lies one nucleotide away. The gene calls are TRBV9 and TRBJ2-1; 8 bases are shared with TRBD1. Germline CDR1 SGDLS, CDR2 YYNGEE. This CDR3 is built from 16 residues. With 6 bases clipped from V and 6 bases from J, the junction kept 14 bases outside the gene matches. The CDR3 DNA follows: TGTGCCAGCACCTCTAGACAGGGGTTGATTGGCAATGAGCAGTTCTTC. It codes for CASTSRQGLIGNEQFF.

This clonotype was observed a few times. This chain joins TRBV7-9 and TRBJ2-1; D may be TRBD2 (6 bases). The CDR3 length is 16 residues. Trimming took 4 bases from V and 5 from J, leaving 18 bases between them. The germline gives CDR1 SEHNR, CDR2 FQNEAQ (reference sequence). The CDR3 region is CASSSGLAKAHNEQFF. CDR3 bases: TGTGCCAGCAGCTCCGGCCTAGCGAAGGCCCACAATGAGCAGTTCTTC.

This chain links TRBV9 with TRBJ2-7; D may be TRBD1 (6 bases). The germline V gene encodes CDR1 SGDLS and CDR2 YYNGEE. CDR3 length equals 16 residues. The V end lost 0 bases, the J end lost 1 base, and 14 bases lay between the germline ends. CDR3 in amino acids: CASSVGLRGASYEQYF. The DNA for the CDR3 is TGTGCCAGCAGCGTAGGCCTCAGGGGTGCTTCCTACGAGCAGTACTTC.

This chain joins TRBV20-1 and TRBJ2-3; TRBD2 is a possible D gene (6 bases). Trimming took off 6 bases at V and 1 base at J, with 14 bases between the two ends. The germline gives CDR1 DFQATT, CDR2 SNEGSKA (reference sequence). This CDR3 region has 14 residues. CDR3 nucleotide sequence: TGCAGTGCCCCGGGAGCTAAGGGCACAGATACGCAGTATTTT. The encoded protein is CSAPGAKGTDTQYF.

The chain links TRBV18 to TRBJ1-1; D not certain. Between the trimmed V and J ends, which lost 3 bases and 7 bases, there was a span of 9 bases. The CDR3 loop spans 12 amino acids. CDR1 is KGHSH, CDR2 LQKENI, per germline. The CDR3 here is CASSPLAGEAFF. The DNA for the CDR3 is TGTGCCAGCTCACCGTTGGCAGGTGAAGCTTTCTTT. Drawing the rest from reference TRBV18 and TRBJ1-1, the complete variable domain is NAGVMQNPRHLVRRRGQEARLRCSPMKGHSHVYWYRQLPEEGLKFMVYLQKENIIDESGMPKERFSAEFPKEGPSILRIQQVVRGDSAAYFCASSPLAGEAFFGQGTRLTVV.